This T cell receptor beta chain was observed in a study of CD8+ T cells in alopecia areata. Study details: Administration of oral tofacitinib to treated patients was at 5 to 10 mg twice daily. Study-wide results and limits: One nonresponder leaves baseline CD8+ expansion's link to response uncertain. Expanded CD8+ clones among the top 100, and scalp clonality, were significantly decreased by tofacitinib.

Treatment here: oral pan-JAK inhibitor, 5-10 mg twice daily. RNA was isolated and reverse transcribed to cDNA, the sequencing template. Produced via immunoSEQ multiplex PCR; TCRdb's table is partial and in-frame only. The table has some 150,000 clones, roughly 60% seen once; the top ten hold more than 15%. V was shortened by 6 bases and J by 6 bases, with 12 bases between the two germline ends. Germline values: CDR1 MNHEY, CDR2 SMNVEV (reference sequence). The length of the CDR3 is 13 residues. This clone was counted between two and nine times. Its antigen is still unknown. This receptor was obtained from a human donor with alopecia areata. The starting material was CD4+ T cells sorted from blood, obtained at approximately week 60, from a patient treated with tofacitinib. The chain recombines TRBV27 with TRBJ1-5; tentative D call: TRBD1 (5 bases). In DNA, the CDR3 is TGTGCCAGCAGCACCAGGGAGGGTCAGCCCCAGCATTTT. Translated: CASSTREGQPQHF.